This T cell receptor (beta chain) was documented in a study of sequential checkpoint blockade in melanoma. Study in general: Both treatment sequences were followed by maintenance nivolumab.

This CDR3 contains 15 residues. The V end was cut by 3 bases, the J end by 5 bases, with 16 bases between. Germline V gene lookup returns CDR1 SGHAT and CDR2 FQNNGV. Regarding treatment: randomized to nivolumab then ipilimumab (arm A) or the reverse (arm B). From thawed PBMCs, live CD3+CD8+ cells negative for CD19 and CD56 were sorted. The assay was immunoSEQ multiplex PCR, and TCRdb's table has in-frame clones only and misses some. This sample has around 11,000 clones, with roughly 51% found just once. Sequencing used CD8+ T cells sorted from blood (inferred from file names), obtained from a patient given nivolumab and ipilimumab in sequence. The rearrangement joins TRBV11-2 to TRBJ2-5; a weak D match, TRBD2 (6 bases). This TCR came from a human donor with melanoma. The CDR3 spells CASSLVGGAGETQYF. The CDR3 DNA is TGTGCCAGCAGCTTGGTTGGAGGGGCTGGGGAGACCCAGTACTTC.